The TCR beta chain described here comes from a study of blood T cell repertoires in COVID-19. The CDR3 has 15 residues. The germline V gene encodes CDR1 MDHEN and CDR2 SYDVKM. V lost 6 bases to trimming and J lost 5 bases; unmatched junction nucleotides: 9. Sequencing used immunoSEQ multiplex PCR; TCRdb keeps in-frame clones, though not all of them. The data show approximately 65,000 clones, roughly 80% seen once. This receptor was identified in a human donor in a cohort sampled during active COVID-19. The chain carries TRBV28 and TRBJ2-3; 9 bases agree with TRBD2. The sequenced sample consisted of peripheral blood. This CDR3 is CASSHQAGGQDTQYF. The CDR3 DNA reads as TGTGCCAGCAGCCATCAGGCGGGGGGGCAAGATACGCAGTATTTT.